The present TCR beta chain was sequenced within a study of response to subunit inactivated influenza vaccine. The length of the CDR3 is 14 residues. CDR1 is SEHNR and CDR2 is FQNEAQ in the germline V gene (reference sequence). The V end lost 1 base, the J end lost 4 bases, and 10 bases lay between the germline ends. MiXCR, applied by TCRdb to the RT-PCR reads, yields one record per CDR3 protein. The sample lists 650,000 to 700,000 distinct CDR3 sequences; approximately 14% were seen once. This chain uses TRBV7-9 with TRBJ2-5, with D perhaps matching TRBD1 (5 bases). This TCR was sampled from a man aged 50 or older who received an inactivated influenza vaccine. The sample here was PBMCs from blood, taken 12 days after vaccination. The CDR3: CASSLEVRAETQYF. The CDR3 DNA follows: TGTGCCAGCAGCTTAGAAGTCAGGGCAGAGACCCAGTACTTC.